Only one count was recorded for the clone carrying this T cell receptor (beta chain). The antigen is undetermined. This CDR3 spans 15 amino acids. With 2 bases removed from V and 0 bases from J, the gap between germline ends came to 8 bases. CDR1 and CDR2 (germline): KGHSH, LQKENI. Data came from immunoSEQ multiplex PCR; TCRdb stores just in-frame clones and leaves some out. The sample lists 45,000 or so clones, about nine tenths occurring once. This sample is drawn from a study of OX40 agonist ivuxolimab in advanced cancers. About the research overall: At 0.01 to 10 mg/kg, ivuxolimab was administered intravenously to patients every 2 weeks. Among those enrolled, mean age was approximately 60 years (range roughly 23 to 85) and 75% to 85% were male. Study-wide points: Expanded clones belonging to CD8+ T cells outnumbered, on average, those of CD4+.

This receptor was obtained from an adult with an advanced solid tumor such as melanoma, head and neck, liver or kidney cancer. The specimen comprised CD4+ or CD8+ T cells sorted from blood, sampled in a trial of the OX40 agonist ivuxolimab. V usage is TRBV18 and J usage is TRBJ1-3; unclear D gene. The CDR3 region is CASSPDRGSGNTIYF. CDR3 DNA sequence: TGTGCCAGCTCACCAGATCGGGGCTCTGGAAACACCATATATTTT.